These 8 T cell receptor beta chains share one sample of origin, sequenced in a study of T cell responses to AZD1222 COVID-19 vaccine (dated by TCRdb to 2020 to 2022). What this sample's time point label stands for: baseline before first vaccination. The library came from the immunoSEQ multiplex PCR assay. The table was pulled from immuneACCESS by TCRdb, which kept in-frame rearrangements only. Such tables lose some clones; where checked, under half of the loss comes from unresolved V genes, and the rest has no known cause. This sample lists around 160,000 clones; about 90% were detected once. The ten most abundant clones make up roughly 5.6% of the sample. The source was peripheral blood, collected on day 0 of AZD1222 vaccination. The receptors were gathered from an adult in good health.

This chain uses TRBV29-1 with TRBJ2-6, with no clear D. The germline V gene encodes CDR1 SQVTM and CDR2 ANQGSEA. CDR3 length: 11 residues. Trimming took off 7 bases at V and 4 bases at J, with 5 bases between the two ends. The CDR3 nucleotides are TGCAGCGCCATCGGGGCCAACGTCCTGACTTTC. It encodes CSAIGANVLTF.

The chain has TRBV4-1 and TRBJ2-7; 8 bases fit TRBD1. Germline V lookup: CDR1 MGHRA, CDR2 YSYEKL. The V gene end was trimmed by 5 bases and the J gene end by 0 bases; junction bases not matched to a gene: 6. This CDR3 has 15 residues. CDR3 loop: CASSLNRGSSYEQYF. Written as DNA, the CDR3 is TGCGCCAGCAGCTTAAACAGGGGGAGCTCCTACGAGCAGTACTTC.

The rearrangement links TRBV3-1 (or the pseudogene TRBV3-2) to TRBJ1-4; no clear D gene. The CDR3 length is 17 residues. V dropped 0 bases and J dropped 2 bases, with 13 bases sitting between them. The germline gives CDR1 LGHDT, CDR2 YNNKEL (reference sequence). The CDR3 DNA sequence: TGTGCCAGCAGCCAAGACCGCCCCGTAGTGACTAATGAAAAACTGTTTTTT. It specifies CASSQDRPVVTNEKLFF.

V and J are TRBV15 and TRBJ1-2; TRBD1 matches 9 bases. The germline V gene encodes CDR1 LNHNV and CDR2 YYDKDF (reference sequence). Losses at the gene ends were 5 bases for V and 8 bases for J; bases not matched to a gene: 15. The CDR3 covers 16 residues. CDR3 coding DNA: TGTGCCACCAGCTTCGGCACTCCACCGGGGACAGGGGGCTACACCTTC. It codes for CATSFGTPPGTGGYTF.

The rearrangement links TRBV18 to TRBJ1-5, with D perhaps TRBD1 (5 bases). The germline V gene has CDR1 KGHSH and CDR2 LQKENI. The CDR3 length is 15 residues. The V end was cut by 3 bases, the J end by 4 bases, with 13 bases between. The CDR3 here is CASSPQQGVNQPQHF. CDR3 DNA sequence: TGTGCCAGCTCACCCCAGCAGGGAGTGAATCAGCCCCAGCATTTT.

The chain combines TRBV10-3 with TRBJ1-5; the D gene is possibly TRBD1 (5 bases). Germline lookup yields CDR1 ENHRY and CDR2 SYGVKD. The length of the CDR3 is 14 residues. The germline V and J ends were trimmed by 0 bases and 3 bases, with 6 bases remaining between them. The CDR3 DNA reads as TGTGCCATCAGTGAGTCGGACACCAATCAGCCCCAGCATTTT. It is translated as CAISESDTNQPQHF.

CDR3 DNA: TGTGCCAGCAGCCCCGGCAGAGGGGCGGCAAATGAGCAGTTCTTC. This codes for CASSPGRGAANEQFF. V is TRBV11-1 and J is TRBJ2-1, with D perhaps being TRBD1 or TRBD2 (5 bases each). Trimming stripped 5 bases from V and 7 bases from J, with 18 bases between. The CDR3 runs 15 residues. The germline V gene has CDR1 SGHAT and CDR2 FQDESV (reference sequence).

This clone was seen a single time. The gene calls are TRBV2 and TRBJ1-1; no reliable D call. Germline values: CDR1 SNHLY, CDR2 FYNNEI. The CDR3 extends over 13 amino acids. V shed 4 bases and J shed 6 bases, with 12 bases lying between them. The CDR3 DNA is TGTGCCAGCAGTGTCGATATGGTCGCTGAAGCTTTCTTT. Translation gives CASSVDMVAEAFF.